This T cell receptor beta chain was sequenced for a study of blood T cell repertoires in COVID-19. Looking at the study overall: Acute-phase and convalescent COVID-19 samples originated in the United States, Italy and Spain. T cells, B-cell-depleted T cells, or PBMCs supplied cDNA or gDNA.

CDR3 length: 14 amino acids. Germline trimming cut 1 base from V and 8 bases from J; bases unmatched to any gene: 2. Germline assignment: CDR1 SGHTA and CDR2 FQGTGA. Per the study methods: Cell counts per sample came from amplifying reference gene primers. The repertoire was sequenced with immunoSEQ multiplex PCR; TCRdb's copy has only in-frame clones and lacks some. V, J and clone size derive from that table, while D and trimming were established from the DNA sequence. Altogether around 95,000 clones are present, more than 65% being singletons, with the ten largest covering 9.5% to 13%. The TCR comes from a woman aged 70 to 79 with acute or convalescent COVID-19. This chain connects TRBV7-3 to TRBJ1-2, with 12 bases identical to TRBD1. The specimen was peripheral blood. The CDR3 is CASSLIGTGGGYTF. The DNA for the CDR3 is TGTGCCAGCAGCTTAATAGGGACAGGGGGCGGCTACACCTTC.